The 9 T cell receptor beta chains presented below share a single source sample, sequenced in a study of blood T cell repertoires in COVID-19. Method: immunoSEQ multiplex PCR; TCRdb's copy keeps in-frame clones and lacks some. The top ten clones hold roughly 2.9% of a sample with 270,000 or so clones, 81% of them seen once. What was sequenced was peripheral blood. Receptors originate from a woman aged 60-75 years with active or convalescent COVID-19.

This clone was counted only a few times. The chain carries TRBV7-9 and TRBJ2-7; 7 nucleotides line up with TRBD1. The CDR3 totals 15 residues. The germline gives CDR1 SEHNR, CDR2 FQNEAQ (reference sequence). J lost 5 bases, V lost 7 bases, and 14 bases had no gene match. In nucleotides, the CDR3 is TGTGCCAGCACCCTAGTGAGACAGGGTTCCGACGAGCAGTACTTC. Translation gives CASTLVRQGSDEQYF.

The CDR3 is CASSLGQGNTIYF. DNA of the CDR3: TGTGCCAGCAGTTTAGGGCAGGGGAACACCATATATTTT. V is TRBV12-3 or TRBV12-4 and J is TRBJ1-3, with D perhaps matching TRBD1 (6 bases). The CDR3 runs to 13 residues. The V end lost 1 base, the J end lost 7 bases, and 8 bases lay between the germline ends.

This clone was seen a handful of times. This chain joins TRBV19 and TRBJ1-2, with 8 bases that match TRBD1. CDR1 and CDR2 from the germline V gene are LNHDA and SQIVND (reference sequence). The CDR3 contains 15 residues. V trimming: 3 bases; J trimming: 8 bases; junction bases outside the gene matches: 11. As DNA, the CDR3 is TGTGCCAGTAGTATCCGGCCCGGACAGGGCGGGGGCTACACCTTC. This codes for CASSIRPGQGGGYTF.

The chain couples TRBV6-5 to TRBJ1-4; perhaps TRBD1 as D (6 bases). V gave up 5 bases and J gave up 5 bases, with 15 bases separating them. This CDR3 region has 15 residues. Germline assignment: CDR1 MNHEY and CDR2 SVGAGI. The CDR3 here is CASSLTGRGNEKLFF. CDR3 bases: TGTGCCAGCAGTCTTACAGGGAGGGGAAATGAAAAACTGTTTTTT.

V and J are TRBV19 and TRBJ2-7; tentative D call: TRBD2 (6 bases). This CDR3 comprises 12 residues. With 3 bases removed from V and 3 bases from J, the gap between germline ends came to 6 bases. Germline lookup yields CDR1 LNHDA and CDR2 SQIVND (reference sequence). The CDR3 coding sequence is TGTGCCAGTAGTATGGGACTCTACGAGCAGTACTTC. Its protein is CASSMGLYEQYF.

CDR3 loop: CASSFEVRNTEAFF. The CDR3 nucleotides are TGTGCCAGCAGTTTCGAGGTGAGAAACACTGAAGCTTTCTTT. The chain uses TRBV6-6 and TRBJ1-1; D remains unclear. The V gene's germline CDR1 is MNHNY and CDR2 SVGAGI (reference sequence). The CDR3 consists of 14 residues. V lost 4 bases and J 2 bases, leaving 11 bases between the germline ends.

J is TRBJ2-3 and V is TRBV19; D gene ambiguous. This CDR3 region has 14 residues. V lost 3 bases to trimming and J lost 4 bases, with 11 bases between them. CDR1 and CDR2 (germline): LNHDA, SQIVND (reference sequence). CDR3 sequence reads: CASSIVAAADTQYF. CDR3 DNA: TGTGCCAGTAGTATTGTGGCCGCGGCAGATACGCAGTATTTT.

The rearrangement uses TRBV6-1 and TRBJ2-2; 9 nucleotides agree with TRBD2. V lost 2 bases, J lost 5 bases, and 18 bases stayed unmatched. CDR1 and CDR2 from the germline V gene are MNHNS and SASEGT. CDR3 length equals 20 residues. CDR3 coding DNA: TGTGCCAGCAGTGAAAGGGGCCGCGCGGGGGGGCCTCCATGGACCGGGGAGCTGTTTTTT. Translation gives CASSERGRAGGPPWTGELFF.

This clone was recorded a few times. The rearrangement joins TRBV27 to TRBJ1-5; D is ambiguous. V was trimmed by 8 bases and J by 1 base, leaving 6 bases between them. The CDR3 contains 12 residues. Germline CDR1 reads MNHEY; CDR2 reads SMNVEV (reference sequence). In nucleotides, the CDR3 is TGTGCCAGCCGGGGAAGCAATCAGCCCCAGCATTTT. Its translation is CASRGSNQPQHF.